Listed below are T cell receptor beta chains from one sample, sequenced in a study of control samples from healthy donors and cancer patients. Generated by immunoSEQ multiplex PCR, the TCRdb table keeps only in-frame clones and is missing some. Among 100,000 or so clones listed, about 88% were seen once. Sequencing input: blood. All receptors derive from a woman aged 45 to 65 in good health. Each CDR3 is given with its conserved first and last residue. D genes are given only for firm matches. The size entry is marked missing in some rows and otherwise reads once, few, many or a size class.

V gene: TRBV27
CDR3 length: 13
J gene: TRBJ1-5
D gene: TRBD1
clone size: -
CDR3 DNA: TGTGCCAGCATCCGACAGGGTTATCAGCCCCAGCATTTT
CDR3 protein: CASIRQGYQPQHF

V gene: TRBV6-5
CDR3 length: 11
J gene: TRBJ2-1
D gene: -
clone size: -
CDR3 DNA: TGTGCCAGCCTACAAGGGGCCGAGCAGTTCTTC
CDR3 protein: CASLQGAEQFF

V gene: TRBV7-2
CDR3 length: 18
J gene: TRBJ1-6
D gene: -
clone size: few
CDR3 DNA: TGTGCCAGCAGCTTGGAAGGTGGGGGAAGCTCCTATAATTCACCCCTCCACTTT
CDR3 protein: CASSLEGGGSSYNSPLHF

V gene: TRBV4-1
CDR3 length: 13
J gene: TRBJ2-2
D gene: -
clone size: -
CDR3 DNA: TGCGCCAGCAGTAATTCAGGGCGCGGGGAGCTGTTTTTT
CDR3 protein: CASSNSGRGELFF

V gene: TRBV11-2
CDR3 length: 13
J gene: TRBJ1-2
D gene: -
clone size: -
CDR3 DNA: TGTGCCAGCAGCCCCGTGGATGGCCATGGCTACACCTTC
CDR3 protein: CASSPVDGHGYTF

V gene: TRBV4-3
CDR3 length: 16
J gene: TRBJ2-1
D gene: -
clone size: -
CDR3 DNA: TGCGCCAGCAGCCCCGGTGGCGGGACCTCCTACAATGAGCAGTTCTTC
CDR3 protein: CASSPGGGTSYNEQFF

V gene: TRBV27
CDR3 length: 13
J gene: TRBJ1-1
D gene: -
clone size: once
CDR3 DNA: TGTGCCAGCAACCTGGGTCTTAACACTGAAGCTTTCTTT
CDR3 protein: CASNLGLNTEAFF

V gene: TRBV10-1
CDR3 length: 16
J gene: TRBJ2-4
D gene: -
clone size: -
CDR3 DNA: TGCGCCAGCAGTGAGTCGGGTCAGCTAGCCAAAAACATTCAGTACTTC
CDR3 protein: CASSESGQLAKNIQYF

V gene: TRBV7-9
CDR3 length: 14
J gene: TRBJ1-6
D gene: TRBD1
clone size: few
CDR3 DNA: TGTGCCAGCAGCCCAGCGGTACAGGGGGAAGCCCTCCACTTT
CDR3 protein: CASSPAVQGEALHF

V gene: TRBV13
CDR3 length: 14
J gene: TRBJ1-1
D gene: -
clone size: -
CDR3 DNA: TGTGCCAGCAGCTCATCCACAGGAGACACTGAAGCTTTCTTT
CDR3 protein: CASSSSTGDTEAFF

V gene: TRBV7-9
CDR3 length: 14
J gene: TRBJ2-3
D gene: TRBD1
clone size: -
CDR3 DNA: TGTGCCAGCACCCTAAGGACAGGGATAGATACGCAGTATTTT
CDR3 protein: CASTLRTGIDTQYF

V gene: TRBV30
CDR3 length: 13
J gene: TRBJ2-1
D gene: TRBD2
clone size: -
CDR3 DNA: TGTGCCTGGGCCGGGACTAGCTACAATGAGCAGTTCTTC
CDR3 protein: CAWAGTSYNEQFF

V gene: TRBV19
CDR3 length: 14
J gene: TRBJ1-5
D gene: TRBD1
clone size: -
CDR3 DNA: TGTGCCAGTAGACCACCAGGGGGAGATCAGCCCCAGCATTTT
CDR3 protein: CASRPPGGDQPQHF

V gene: TRBV7-2
CDR3 length: 15
J gene: TRBJ1-1
D gene: -
clone size: -
CDR3 DNA: TGTGCCAGCAGCTTCGACATGGGCCCGAACACTGAAGCTTTCTTT
CDR3 protein: CASSFDMGPNTEAFF

V gene: TRBV7-6
CDR3 length: 16
J gene: TRBJ2-7
D gene: TRBD1
clone size: -
CDR3 DNA: TGTGCCAGCAGCTTGGGTACCGGGACAGGGGACTACGAGCAGTACTTC
CDR3 protein: CASSLGTGTGDYEQYF